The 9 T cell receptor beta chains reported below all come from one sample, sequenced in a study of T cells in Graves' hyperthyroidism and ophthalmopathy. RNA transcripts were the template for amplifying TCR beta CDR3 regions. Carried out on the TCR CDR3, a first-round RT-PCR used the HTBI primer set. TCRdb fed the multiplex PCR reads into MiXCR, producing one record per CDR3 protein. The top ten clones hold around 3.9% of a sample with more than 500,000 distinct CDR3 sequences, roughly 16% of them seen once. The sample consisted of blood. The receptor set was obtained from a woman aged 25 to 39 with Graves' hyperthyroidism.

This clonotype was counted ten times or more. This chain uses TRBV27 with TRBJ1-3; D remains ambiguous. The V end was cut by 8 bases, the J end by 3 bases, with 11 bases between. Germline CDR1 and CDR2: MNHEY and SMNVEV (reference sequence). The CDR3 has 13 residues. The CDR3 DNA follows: TGTGCCAGCCCTGACCCGGTTGGAAACACCATATATTTT. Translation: CASPDPVGNTIYF.

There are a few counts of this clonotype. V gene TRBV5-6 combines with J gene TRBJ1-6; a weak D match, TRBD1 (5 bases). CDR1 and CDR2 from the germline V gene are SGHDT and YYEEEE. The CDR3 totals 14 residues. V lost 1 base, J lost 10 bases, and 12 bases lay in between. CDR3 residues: CASSLIGGGSPLHF. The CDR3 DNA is TGTGCCAGCAGCTTGATCGGGGGTGGATCACCCCTCCACTTT.

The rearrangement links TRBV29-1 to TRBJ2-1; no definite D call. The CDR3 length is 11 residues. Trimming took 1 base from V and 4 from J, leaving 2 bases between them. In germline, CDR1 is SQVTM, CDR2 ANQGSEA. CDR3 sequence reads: CSVEGYNEQFF. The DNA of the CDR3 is TGCAGCGTTGAAGGTTACAATGAGCAGTTCTTC.

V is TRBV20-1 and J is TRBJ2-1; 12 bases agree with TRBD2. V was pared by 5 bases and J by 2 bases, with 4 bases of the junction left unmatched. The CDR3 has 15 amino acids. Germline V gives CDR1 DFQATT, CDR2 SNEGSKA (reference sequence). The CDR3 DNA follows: TGCAGTGCTGAGCTAGCGGGAGGGCCCTACAATGAGCAGTTCTTC. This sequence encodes CSAELAGGPYNEQFF.

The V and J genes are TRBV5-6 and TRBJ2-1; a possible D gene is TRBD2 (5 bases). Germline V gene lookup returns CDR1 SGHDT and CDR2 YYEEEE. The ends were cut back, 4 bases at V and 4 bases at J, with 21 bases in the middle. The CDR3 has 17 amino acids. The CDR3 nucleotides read TGTGCCAGCAGCGTGATCCGTAGAGGGCCGGGTTACAATGAGCAGTTCTTC. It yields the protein CASSVIRRGPGYNEQFF.

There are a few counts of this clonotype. CDR3 sequence reads: CASSQSAIYRVEQPQHF. The CDR3 DNA follows: TGCGCCAGCAGCCAATCCGCGATCTACAGGGTCGAACAGCCCCAGCATTTT. The genes are TRBV4-1 and TRBJ1-5, with D possibly matching TRBD1 (6 bases). The V gene's germline CDR1 is MGHRA and CDR2 YSYEKL. Trimming took off 2 bases at V and 7 bases at J, with 21 bases between the two ends. CDR3 length: 17 amino acids.

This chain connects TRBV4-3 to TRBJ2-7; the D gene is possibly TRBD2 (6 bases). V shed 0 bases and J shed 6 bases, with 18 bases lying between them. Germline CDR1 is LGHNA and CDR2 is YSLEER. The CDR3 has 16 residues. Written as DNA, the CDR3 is TGCGCCAGCAGCCAAGATTGGGCCCTAGGAGGGGCCGAGCAGTACTTC. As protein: CASSQDWALGGAEQYF.

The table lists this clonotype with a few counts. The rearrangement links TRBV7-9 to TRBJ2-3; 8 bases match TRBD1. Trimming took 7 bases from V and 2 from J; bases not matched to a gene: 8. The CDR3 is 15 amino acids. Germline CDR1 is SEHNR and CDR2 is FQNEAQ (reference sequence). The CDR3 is CASIPDRGVTDTQYF. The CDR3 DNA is TGTGCCAGCATCCCAGACAGGGGCGTCACAGATACGCAGTATTTT.

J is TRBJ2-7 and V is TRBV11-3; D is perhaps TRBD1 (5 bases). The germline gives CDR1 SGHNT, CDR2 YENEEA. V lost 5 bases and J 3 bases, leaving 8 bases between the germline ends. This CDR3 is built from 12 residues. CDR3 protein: CASSRRGYEQYF. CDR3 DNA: TGTGCCAGCAGCCGAAGGGGCTACGAGCAGTACTTC.